A selection of T cell receptor beta chains follows, all from one sample in a study of blood T cell repertoires in COVID-19. The data were produced by immunoSEQ multiplex PCR, yet TCRdb's version contains in-frame clones alone and is incomplete. Of fewer than 250,000 clones listed, around four fifths are singletons. The sample comprised peripheral blood. These receptors were taken from an older woman with active or convalescent COVID-19. Both conserved end residues are part of each CDR3. A D gene is named only where the DNA matches it firmly. Not every row has a clone size; where given, it reads once, few, many or a size class.

j_call	clone_size	v_call	d_call	cdr3_aa	cdr3_nt
TRBJ1-5	few	TRBV7-2	NA	CASSSSGNQPQHF	TGTGCCAGCAGCTCTTCAGGGAATCAGCCCCAGCATTTT
TRBJ1-5	NA	TRBV9	NA	CASSAGSFGYGPQHF	TGTGCCAGCAGCGCCGGATCCTTCGGGTACGGGCCCCAGCATTTT
TRBJ1-2	once	TRBV28	NA	CASEEQATNYGYTF	TGTGCCAGCGAAGAGCAGGCCACTAACTATGGCTACACCTTC
TRBJ1-1	few	TRBV6-1	NA	CASSESQGLNTEAFF	TGTGCCAGCAGTGAAAGCCAGGGGTTGAACACTGAAGCTTTCTTT
TRBJ2-1	NA	TRBV19	TRBD2	CASSISSGGPSSYNEQFF	TGTGCCAGTAGTATATCTAGCGGGGGCCCGAGCTCCTACAATGAGCAGTTCTTC
TRBJ1-2	NA	TRBV2	NA	CASSELEGTEANYGYTF	TGTGCCAGCAGTGAATTGGAGGGAACTGAAGCTAACTATGGCTACACCTTC
TRBJ2-3	NA	TRBV7-2	NA	CASSLGTVSDTQYF	TGTGCCAGCAGCTTAGGGACAGTCTCAGATACGCAGTATTTT
TRBJ2-7	NA	TRBV28	NA	CASSSGDLYEQYF	TGTGCCAGCAGTTCCGGGGATTTGTACGAGCAGTACTTC
TRBJ1-5	NA	TRBV30	NA	CAWALSNQPQHF	TGTGCCTGGGCCCTTAGCAATCAGCCCCAGCATTTT
TRBJ2-3	NA	TRBV13	NA	CASSPPRGDTQYF	TGTGCCAGCAGCCCCCCCCGGGGTGATACGCAGTATTTT
TRBJ2-1	NA	TRBV6-4	NA	CASSISLNNEQFF	TGTGCCAGCAGTATTAGCCTTAACAATGAGCAGTTCTTC
TRBJ2-2	once	TRBV27	TRBD2	CASSLGRGAGELFF	TGTGCCAGCAGTTTAGGACGGGGGGCCGGGGAGCTGTTTTTT
TRBJ2-1	NA	TRBV11-2	NA	CASSLGDFSYNEQFF	TGTGCCAGCAGCTTAGGGGACTTCTCCTACAATGAGCAGTTCTTC
TRBJ2-3	once	TRBV6-4	TRBD1	CASSGTGGRDTQYF	TGTGCCAGCAGTGGTACAGGGGGAAGGGATACGCAGTATTTT
TRBJ2-7	NA	TRBV4-1	NA	CASSPPSSGAYEQYF	TGCGCCAGCAGCCCTCCCAGTAGCGGAGCCTACGAGCAGTACTTC
TRBJ2-2	NA	TRBV6-6	TRBD1	CASNRGLSTGELFF	TGTGCCAGCAACAGGGGGCTTAGCACCGGGGAGCTGTTTTTT
TRBJ2-5	NA	TRBV30	NA	CAWSLRERETQYF	TGTGCCTGGAGTCTCCGGGAGAGAGAGACCCAGTACTTC
TRBJ1-1	NA	TRBV23-1	NA	CASSRGTNSAKQAFF	TGCGCCAGCAGTCGAGGTACCAATTCAGCCAAGCAAGCTTTCTTT
TRBJ2-3	NA	TRBV11-3	NA	CASSLDQIASGDTQYF	TGTGCCAGCAGCTTAGATCAGATAGCCTCGGGAGATACGCAGTATTTT
TRBJ1-4	once	TRBV7-8	TRBD1	CASSLVGTGYEKLFF	TGTGCCAGCAGCTTAGTCGGGACAGGGTATGAAAAACTGTTTTTT
TRBJ2-1	NA	TRBV29-1	TRBD2	CSVRGDDNEQFF	TGCAGCGTTCGGGGGGACGACAATGAGCAGTTCTTC
TRBJ2-2	NA	TRBV3-1/TRBV3-2	NA	CASSPTRFNTGELFF	TGTGCCAGCAGCCCGACTAGGTTTAACACCGGGGAGCTGTTTTTT
TRBJ2-3	NA	TRBV24-1	NA	CATSGRGTDTQYF	TGTGCCACCAGTGGACGGGGCACAGATACGCAGTATTTT
TRBJ2-1	NA	TRBV6-5	NA	CASSPPYNEQFF	TGTGCCAGCAGTCCTCCTTACAATGAGCAGTTCTTC
TRBJ2-2	NA	TRBV7-6	NA	CASSLSADSGTGELFF	TGTGCCAGCAGCTTATCCGCGGATTCGGGGACCGGGGAGCTGTTTTTT
TRBJ1-1	NA	TRBV5-1	NA	CASSEGGFGAFF	TGCGCCAGCAGCGAGGGTGGTTTTGGAGCTTTCTTT
TRBJ2-6	NA	TRBV7-2	NA	CASSLQGIGANVLTF	TGTGCCAGCAGCTTACAGGGGATCGGGGCCAACGTCCTGACTTTC
TRBJ2-3	NA	TRBV9	NA	CASSPRDFWGADTQYF	TGTGCCAGCAGCCCTCGGGACTTCTGGGGGGCAGATACGCAGTATTTT
TRBJ1-5	NA	TRBV11-2	TRBD1	CASSLGAGGTQPQHF	TGTGCCAGCAGCTTAGGGGCAGGGGGCACTCAGCCCCAGCATTTT
TRBJ1-2	NA	TRBV9	TRBD1	CASSIQDRVEGYTF	TGTGCCAGCAGCATTCAGGACAGGGTGGAGGGCTACACCTTC
TRBJ1-2	NA	TRBV30	NA	CAWRGANYGYTF	TGTGCCTGGAGGGGGGCAAACTATGGCTACACCTTC
TRBJ1-2	NA	TRBV28	TRBD1	CASSLGDRGGVGYTF	TGTGCCAGCAGTTTAGGTGACAGGGGAGGGGTTGGCTACACCTTC
TRBJ1-6	few	TRBV28	TRBD1	CASSSEVGQGDNSPLHF	TGTGCCAGCAGTTCTGAGGTGGGACAGGGAGATAATTCACCCCTCCACTTT
TRBJ2-5	once	TRBV27	TRBD2	CASSPTSGGEETQYF	TGTGCCAGCAGCCCGACTAGCGGGGGGGAGGAGACCCAGTACTTC
TRBJ2-3	NA	TRBV15	NA	CATSREQPTDTQYF	TGTGCCACCAGCAGAGAACAGCCCACAGATACGCAGTATTTT
TRBJ2-3	NA	TRBV24-1	TRBD1	CAPYRDRGTDTQYF	TGTGCCCCTTACCGGGACAGGGGCACAGATACGCAGTATTTT
TRBJ1-5	NA	TRBV24-1	NA	CATSDSQGYQPQHF	TGTGCCACCAGTGATTCACAGGGTTACCAGCCCCAGCATTTT
TRBJ1-4	NA	TRBV10-2	TRBD1	CASSGPDRGRKLFF	TGCGCCAGCAGTGGGCCCGACAGGGGGCGAAAACTGTTTTTT
TRBJ1-1	NA	TRBV6-5	TRBD1	CASSRTGHTEAFF	TGTGCCAGCAGCCGGACAGGGCACACTGAAGCTTTCTTT
TRBJ1-5	NA	TRBV28	TRBD1	CASSLGTGNQPQHF	TGTGCCAGCAGTTTGGGGACAGGGAATCAGCCCCAGCATTTT
TRBJ2-2	NA	TRBV15	TRBD1	CATSRADRDLNAELFF	TGTGCCACCAGCAGAGCAGACAGGGATCTCAATGCGGAGCTGTTTTTT
TRBJ1-1	NA	TRBV18	NA	CASSPAETRNTEAFF	TGTGCCAGCTCACCAGCCGAAACAAGGAACACTGAAGCTTTCTTT
TRBJ2-7	NA	TRBV11-3	NA	CASSDSFYEQYF	TGTGCCAGCAGCGACAGTTTCTACGAGCAGTACTTC
TRBJ1-2	NA	TRBV7-9	TRBD1	CASSSPGGNYGYTF	TGTGCCAGCAGTTCACCAGGGGGGAACTATGGCTACACCTTC
TRBJ2-7	NA	TRBV5-6	NA	CASTLAHLAYEQYF	TGTGCCAGCACCCTGGCCCACCTAGCCTACGAGCAGTACTTC
TRBJ1-6	once	TRBV18	TRBD1	CASSPQGARSPLHF	TGTGCCAGCTCACCACAGGGGGCAAGATCACCCCTCCACTTT